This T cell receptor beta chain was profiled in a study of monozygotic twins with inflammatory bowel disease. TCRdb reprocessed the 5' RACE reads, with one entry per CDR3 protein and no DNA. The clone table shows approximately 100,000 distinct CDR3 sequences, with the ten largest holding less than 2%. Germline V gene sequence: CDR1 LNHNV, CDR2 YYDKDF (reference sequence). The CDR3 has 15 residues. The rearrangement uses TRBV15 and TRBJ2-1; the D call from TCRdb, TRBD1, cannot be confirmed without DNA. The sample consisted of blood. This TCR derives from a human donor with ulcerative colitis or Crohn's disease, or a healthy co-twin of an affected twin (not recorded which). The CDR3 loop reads CATRIDRGNYNEQFF.